A single sample is the source of the 2 T cell receptor beta chains below, sequenced in a study of blood T cell repertoires in COVID-19. The method was immunoSEQ multiplex PCR; TCRdb's version includes in-frame clones alone and lacks a portion of them. The data hold some 220,000 clones, with approximately 80% observed a single time. Sample: peripheral blood. The source is a human donor in a cohort sampled during active COVID-19.

The chain employs TRBV6-5 and TRBJ2-5; TRBD1 matches 9 bases. V trimming: 6 bases; J trimming: 4 bases; junction bases outside the gene matches: 9. Germline V gene lookup returns CDR1 MNHEY and CDR2 SVGAGI. The CDR3 sequence is 15 residues long. In DNA form, the CDR3 reads TGTGCCAGCAGACTTGGACAGGGGAGGGGAGAGACCCAGTACTTC. Translating it yields CASRLGQGRGETQYF.

V is TRBV29-1 and J is TRBJ2-5, with TRBD2 as a possible D gene (5 bases). Germline V gene sequence: CDR1 SQVTM, CDR2 ANQGSEA. The CDR3 length is 12 residues. The V and J ends lost 8 bases and 5 bases respectively, with 15 bases between them. This CDR3 reads CSFLRGRETQYF. Written as DNA, the CDR3 is TGCAGCTTCCTTCGAGGGCGGGAGACCCAGTACTTC.